The next 31 T cell receptor beta chains were all read from a single sample in a study of Tregs in tolerant kidney transplant recipients. The repertoire was sequenced with immunoSEQ multiplex PCR; TCRdb's copy has only in-frame clones and lacks some. The table has 60,000 to 95,000 clones, roughly 98% seen once; the top ten hold 0.55% to 0.6%. Source: CD4+ T cells from blood, taken before the transplant. The receptor set was obtained from a human donor who received a combined kidney and bone marrow transplant.

The CDR3 coding sequence is TGCGCCAGCAGCCCGGCGGGACTAGCCCGTAATGAGCAGTTCTTC. Amino acid sequence: CASSPAGLARNEQFF. This chain joins TRBV5-1 and TRBJ2-1, with 9 bases aligning to TRBD2. V shed 4 bases, J shed 7 bases, and the junction held 9 bases outside the gene matches. This CDR3 is built from 15 residues. CDR1 is SGHRS, CDR2 YFSETQ, per germline.

The count of this clone is one. The V and J genes are TRBV29-1 and TRBJ2-3; 9 bases agree with TRBD2. V gave up 6 bases and J gave up 5 bases; unmatched junction bases: 12. The CDR3 contains 15 residues. Germline V gene lookup returns CDR1 SQVTM and CDR2 ANQGSEA. The DNA of the CDR3 is TGCAGCGTCCCTTCGGCGGGGGGGACTGGAGATACGCAGTATTTT. Translated: CSVPSAGGTGDTQYF.

This chain uses TRBV11-2 with TRBJ1-3; 12 bases agree with TRBD1. Looked up from germline, CDR1 is SGHAT and CDR2 is FQNNGV. CDR3 size: 18 residues. V lost 5 bases to trimming and J lost 4 bases; unmatched junction nucleotides: 12. The CDR3 sequence is CASSRNPGQGASGNTIYF. The CDR3 DNA sequence: TGTGCCAGCAGCCGGAATCCGGGACAGGGGGCTTCAGGAAACACCATATATTTT.

The gene calls are TRBV19 and TRBJ2-7; 9 bases agree with TRBD1. The CDR3 has 15 amino acids. Germline lookup yields CDR1 LNHDA and CDR2 SQIVND (reference sequence). With V trimmed by 5 bases and J by 2 bases, 7 bases remained unmatched. The CDR3 spells CASSVTGQGPYEQYF. The DNA for the CDR3 is TGTGCCAGTAGTGTGACGGGACAGGGACCCTACGAGCAGTACTTC. Looking up the rest from reference TRBV19 and TRBJ2-7 gives the full variable domain: DGGITQSPKYLFRKEGQNVTLSCEQNLNHDAMYWYRQDPGQGLRLIYYSQIVNDFQKGDIAEGYSVSREKKESFPLTVTSAQKNPTAFYLCASSVTGQGPYEQYFGPGTRLTVT.

This chain joins TRBV7-9 and TRBJ2-1, with D possibly TRBD1 on 6 matching bases. The CDR3 runs to 16 residues. V was clipped by 1 base and J by 8 bases, with 18 bases between them. Per the germline V gene, CDR1 is SEHNR and CDR2 is FQNEAQ (reference sequence). The CDR3 sequence is CASSLVSRDTGDEQFF. The DNA for the CDR3 is TGTGCCAGCAGCTTAGTATCGAGGGACACTGGGGATGAGCAGTTCTTC.

This clone was seen only once. The gene calls are TRBV10-3 and TRBJ2-7, with TRBD2 identical over 12 bases. Trimming removed 4 bases from V and 3 bases from J; junction bases left unmatched: 16. The CDR3 runs to 19 residues. Germline V gene sequence: CDR1 ENHRY, CDR2 SYGVKD. The CDR3 sequence: CAISVSGTSGSLRDYEQYF. CDR3 nucleotides: TGTGCCATCAGTGTTTCCGGGACTAGCGGGTCCCTACGAGACTACGAGCAGTACTTC.

This clone was found once. The chain couples TRBV19 to TRBJ1-6, with no clear D. V lost 7 bases and J lost 0, with 10 bases in between. Germline-derived CDR1 and CDR2 are LNHDA and SQIVND (reference sequence). This CDR3 contains 15 residues. DNA for the CDR3: TGTGCCAGTACGCCACAAAGCTCCTATAATTCACCCCTCCACTTT. Amino acid sequence: CASTPQSSYNSPLHF.

This chain connects TRBV5-8 to TRBJ2-7, with 12 positions matching TRBD2. Germline assignment: CDR1 SGHTS and CDR2 YDEGEE. J lost 2 bases, V lost 8 bases, and 5 bases had no gene match. This CDR3 spans 14 amino acids. As DNA, the CDR3 is TGTGCCAGGCTTCCTAGCGGGGGGGCCTACGAGCAGTACTTC. Its protein product is CARLPSGGAYEQYF.

The J gene is TRBJ1-2, the V gene TRBV4-1; D is unresolved. This CDR3 is 13 amino acids long. In germline, CDR1 is MGHRA, CDR2 YSYEKL. V lost 1 base, J lost 5 bases, and 8 bases lay in between. The chain's CDR3 is CASSQGYKYGYTF. The CDR3 nucleotides are TGCGCCAGCAGCCAAGGGTACAAGTATGGCTACACCTTC.

The chain is built from TRBV7-9 and TRBJ2-5, with D perhaps matching TRBD1 (5 bases). Germline lookup yields CDR1 SEHNR and CDR2 FQNEAQ (reference sequence). This CDR3 has 14 amino acids. V lost 2 bases and J lost 5, with 12 bases in between. CDR3 in amino acids: CASSLTLKGETQYF. The CDR3 nucleotides are TGTGCCAGCAGCTTAACCCTAAAGGGGGAGACCCAGTACTTC. The full variable domain, in which reference TRBV7-9 and TRBJ2-5 provide the parts outside the CDR3, is DTGVSQNPRHKITKRGQNVTFRCDPISEHNRLYWYRQTLGQGPEFLTYFQNEAQLEKSRLLSDRFSAERPKGSFSTLEIQRTEQGDSAMYLCASSLTLKGETQYFGPGTRLLVL.

This chain links TRBV4-1 with TRBJ1-1; no reliable D call. The CDR3 contains 16 residues. Trimming took off 3 bases at V and 4 bases at J, with 18 bases between the two ends. Germline CDR1 MGHRA, CDR2 YSYEKL. The CDR3 coding sequence is TGCGCCAGCAGCCACCCCCTGACCCGTCGGGGCACTGAAGCTTTCTTT. Its translation: CASSHPLTRRGTEAFF.

The chain carries TRBV29-1 and TRBJ1-1; 10 nucleotides agree with TRBD1. V was pared by 6 bases and J by 1 base, with 2 bases of the junction left unmatched. The V gene's germline CDR1 is SQVTM and CDR2 ANQGSEA. This CDR3 region has 13 residues. In DNA, the CDR3 is TGCAGCGTCGGGACAGGGGCGAACACTGAAGCTTTCTTT. Encoded protein: CSVGTGANTEAFF. The full variable domain, with the rest looked up from reference TRBV29-1 and TRBJ1-1, is SAVISQKPSRDICQRGTSLTIQCQVDSQVTMMFWYRQQPGQSLTLIATANQGSEATYESGFVIDKFPISRPNLTFSTLTVSNMSPEDSSIYLCSVGTGANTEAFFGQGTRLTVV.

The chain joins TRBV7-8 to TRBJ2-3, with D maybe TRBD2 (5 bases). The CDR3 consists of 16 residues. Germline values: CDR1 SGHVS, CDR2 FQNEAQ. Trimming pared 0 bases from V and 2 bases from J, leaving 12 bases between. CDR3 amino acids: CASSLAEEITTDTQYF. The CDR3 coding sequence is TGTGCCAGCAGCTTAGCGGAGGAAATAACCACAGATACGCAGTATTTT.

This clone came up once. V gene TRBV5-1 combines with J gene TRBJ2-7; possibly TRBD2 for D (5 bases). The germline V and J ends were trimmed by 2 bases and 7 bases, with 10 bases remaining between them. Germline CDR1 is SGHRS and CDR2 is YFSETQ. The CDR3 consists of 12 residues. The CDR3 sequence is CASSFSGREQYF. The DNA for the CDR3 is TGCGCCAGCAGCTTCAGCGGCCGGGAGCAGTACTTC.

The genes are TRBV7-2 and TRBJ2-3; weak D call: TRBD1 (6 bases). The V end lost 4 bases, the J end lost 2 bases, and 10 bases lay between the germline ends. This CDR3 is built from 14 residues. Germline loops: CDR1 SGHTA, CDR2 FQGNSA. The CDR3 sequence: CASSSNRVTDTQYF. The DNA for the CDR3 is TGTGCCAGCAGCTCCAACAGGGTCACAGATACGCAGTATTTT.

This chain joins TRBV7-3 and TRBJ2-7; 9 nucleotides align to TRBD2. CDR3 length equals 16 residues. V dropped 2 bases and J dropped 4; count of bases not matched to a gene: 9. Per germline, CDR1 SGHTA and CDR2 FQGTGA. This CDR3 is CASSLDWLAGRYEQYF. In DNA form, the CDR3 reads TGTGCCAGCAGCTTAGATTGGCTAGCGGGGAGATACGAGCAGTACTTC.

The chain carries TRBV10-3 and TRBJ2-3; TRBD2 agrees at 10 bases. Germline V CDR1 and CDR2: ENHRY, SYGVKD. V lost 6 bases to trimming and J lost 0 bases; unmatched junction nucleotides: 9. This CDR3 region has 17 residues. The chain's CDR3 is CAIRRRETSGSTDTQYF. CDR3 DNA sequence: TGTGCCATCAGGAGACGCGAGACTAGCGGGAGCACAGATACGCAGTATTTT.

This chain connects TRBV7-2 to TRBJ2-5; 10 bases agree with TRBD2. Germline V CDR1 and CDR2: SGHTA, FQGNSA. The CDR3 covers 15 residues. V lost 5 bases, J lost 1 base, and 4 bases stayed unmatched. The CDR3, as DNA: TGTGCCAGCAGCCGGACTAGCGGCTCCCAAGAGACCCAGTACTTC. This encodes CASSRTSGSQETQYF.

This clone has a single count. The chain links TRBV12-5 to TRBJ1-6, with 9 bases matching TRBD1. The germline V gene has CDR1 LGHNT and CDR2 FRNRAP. With 6 bases clipped from V and 7 bases from J, the junction kept 7 bases outside the gene matches. This CDR3 comprises 15 residues. The chain's CDR3 is CASGTLGQGNSPLHF. The CDR3 DNA sequence: TGTGCTAGTGGGACCCTGGGACAGGGCAATTCACCCCTCCACTTT.

This chain uses TRBV2 with TRBJ2-2; no reliable D call. Deletions cut 4 bases from V and 5 bases from J, with 8 bases between. The CDR3 sequence is 13 residues long. Germline values: CDR1 SNHLY, CDR2 FYNNEI. Here the CDR3 reads CASSVTATGELFF. The DNA for the CDR3 is TGTGCCAGCAGTGTTACAGCTACCGGGGAGCTGTTTTTT.

The CDR3 nucleotides are TGCAGCGTAACCCGTAGCGGGGATGAAGCCGAGCAGTACTTC. Its translation is CSVTRSGDEAEQYF. J is TRBJ2-7 and V is TRBV29-1, with 8 bases aligning to TRBD2. Trimming removed 6 bases from V and 6 bases from J; junction bases left unmatched: 13. CDR1 SQVTM and CDR2 ANQGSEA come from the germline V gene. The CDR3 spans 14 residues.

The chain couples TRBV5-1 to TRBJ1-1, with D possibly TRBD1 on 5 matching bases. In germline, CDR1 is SGHRS, CDR2 YFSETQ. The CDR3 consists of 15 residues. Deletions cut 3 bases from V and 0 bases from J, with 12 bases between. CDR3 sequence: CASSSGGTVNTEAFF. The CDR3 coding sequence is TGCGCCAGCAGCTCGGGAGGGACGGTGAACACTGAAGCTTTCTTT.

The chain links TRBV7-8 to TRBJ1-2; 9 nucleotides line up with TRBD1. Germline-derived CDR1 and CDR2 are SGHVS and FQNEAQ. The CDR3 spans 15 residues. Germline trimming cut 1 base from V and 4 bases from J; bases unmatched to any gene: 4. In nucleotides, the CDR3 is TGTGCCAGCAGCTTAGGGGACAGGGAGGTCTATGGCTACACCTTC. This codes for CASSLGDREVYGYTF.

The J gene is TRBJ2-2, the V gene TRBV10-3, with D unclear. V lost 3 bases and J lost 2, with 10 bases in between. CDR1 is ENHRY, CDR2 SYGVKD, per germline. The length of the CDR3 is 15 residues. The CDR3 sequence: CAISDLGYNTGELFF. Here the CDR3 DNA reads TGTGCCATCAGTGATTTGGGCTATAACACCGGGGAGCTGTTTTTT.

The chain carries TRBV7-9 and TRBJ2-2, with 7 nucleotides matching TRBD2. With 1 base clipped from V and 2 bases from J, the junction kept 4 bases outside the gene matches. The V gene's germline CDR1 is SEHNR and CDR2 FQNEAQ (reference sequence). The CDR3 spans 16 residues. This chain's CDR3 is CASSLDLAANTGELFF. The CDR3 region has the DNA TGTGCCAGCAGCTTAGATCTAGCGGCTAACACCGGGGAGCTGTTTTTT.

The CDR3 sequence: CASSSRGRGQETQYF. The CDR3 DNA reads TGTGCCAGCAGCTCCAGGGGGCGGGGGCAAGAGACCCAGTACTTC. This sequence joins TRBV7-2 and TRBJ2-5; a weak D match, TRBD1 (8 bases). In germline, CDR1 is SGHTA, CDR2 FQGNSA. The V gene lost 4 bases and the J gene lost 2 bases, with 14 bases spanning the gap. The CDR3 contains 15 residues.

V and J are TRBV4-2 and TRBJ2-7; TRBD2 matches 14 bases. The CDR3 sequence is 17 residues long. CDR1 is LGHNA, CDR2 YNFKEQ, per germline. Trimming at V came to 1 base and at J to 4 bases, leaving 6 bases not matched to a gene. CDR3 loop: CASSQVGTSGSGYEQYF. The CDR3 coding sequence is TGTGCCAGCAGCCAAGTCGGGACTAGCGGGAGTGGGTACGAGCAGTACTTC.

This rearrangement joins TRBV10-3 to TRBJ2-1, with TRBD2 matching over 8 bases. With V trimmed by 4 bases and J by 0 bases, 8 bases remained unmatched. The CDR3 has 17 amino acids. Germline assignment: CDR1 ENHRY and CDR2 SYGVKD. CDR3 sequence reads: CAISVTSGLSSYNEQFF. The CDR3 DNA reads TGTGCCATCAGTGTCACTAGCGGTTTGAGCTCCTACAATGAGCAGTTCTTC.

The chain is built from TRBV19 and TRBJ1-3, with 8 bases lining up with TRBD1. V gave up 5 bases and J gave up 2 bases; unmatched junction bases: 8. CDR3 length: 16 amino acids. Germline V gene sequence: CDR1 LNHDA, CDR2 SQIVND (reference sequence). CDR3 amino acids: CASSAPGGPTGNTIYF. As DNA, the CDR3 is TGTGCCAGTAGTGCCCCAGGGGGCCCAACTGGAAACACCATATATTTT.

The V call is TRBV14, the J call TRBJ2-7; the match to TRBD1 covers 9 bases. With 4 bases clipped from V and 5 bases from J, the junction kept 6 bases outside the gene matches. CDR1 and CDR2 from the germline V gene are SGHDN and FVKESK. The CDR3 is 14 amino acids. The CDR3 here is CASSLGQGFHEQYF. The CDR3 nucleotides are TGTGCCAGCAGCCTCGGACAGGGGTTCCACGAGCAGTACTTC.

This clone was seen a single time. This rearrangement joins TRBV9 to TRBJ1-3; the D gene is possibly TRBD1 (5 bases). The CDR3 runs to 17 residues. V lost 4 bases, J lost 1 base, and 18 bases lay in between. Germline V gives CDR1 SGDLS, CDR2 YYNGEE. DNA for the CDR3: TGTGCCAGCAGCTTCATCGGGGGTACCACGTCTGGAAACACCATATATTTT. Amino acids: CASSFIGGTTSGNTIYF. The full variable domain, its missing parts supplied by reference TRBV9 and TRBJ1-3, is DSGVTQTPKHLITATGQRVTLRCSPRSGDLSVYWYQQSLDQGLQFLIQYYNGEERAKGNILERFSAQQFPDLHSELNLSSLELGDSALYFCASSFIGGTTSGNTIYFGEGSWLTVV.